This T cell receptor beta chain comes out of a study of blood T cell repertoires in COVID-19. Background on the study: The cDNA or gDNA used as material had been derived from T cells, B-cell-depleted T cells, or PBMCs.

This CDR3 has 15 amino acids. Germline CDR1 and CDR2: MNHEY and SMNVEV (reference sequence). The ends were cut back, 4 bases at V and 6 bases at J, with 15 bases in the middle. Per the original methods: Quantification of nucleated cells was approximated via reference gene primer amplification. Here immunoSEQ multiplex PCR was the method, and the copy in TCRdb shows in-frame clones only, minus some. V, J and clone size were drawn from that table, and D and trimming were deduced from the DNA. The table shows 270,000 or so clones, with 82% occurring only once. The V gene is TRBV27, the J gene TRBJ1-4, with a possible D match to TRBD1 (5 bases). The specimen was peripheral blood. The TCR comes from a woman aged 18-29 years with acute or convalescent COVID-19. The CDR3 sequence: CASSSQGSGDEKLFF. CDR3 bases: TGTGCCAGCAGTTCCCAGGGCAGTGGGGATGAAAAACTGTTTTTT.